This entry lists 30 T cell receptor beta chains sequenced from one sample in a study of T cells after somatic rescue of genetic block (dated by TCRdb to the early 2020s). Preparation of the library involved the immunoSEQ multiplex PCR assay. TCRdb stores this immuneACCESS table with in-frame sequences only. Part of the clones is absent; in the studies checked, under half of the shortfall reflects unresolved V genes, and no reason is known for the rest. The sample records some 68,000 clones, just over 90% of which are singletons. The ten largest clones represent approximately 2.9% of the sample. The sequenced material came from peripheral blood mononuclear cells (PBMCs). The origin of the receptors is a man aged 25 to 40.

The V and J genes are TRBV4-3 and TRBJ2-1, with 8 bases matching TRBD2. The CDR3 consists of 17 residues. The V and J ends lost 0 bases and 5 bases, in that order; junction bases with no gene match: 9. Germline CDR1 and CDR2: LGHNA and YSLEER. The CDR3 reads CASSQDLGEAGDNEQFF. CDR3 coding DNA: TGCGCCAGCAGCCAAGATCTCGGAGAAGCGGGGGACAATGAGCAGTTCTTC.

The rearrangement uses TRBV28 and TRBJ2-3, with 13 bases aligning to TRBD2. Germline CDR1 and CDR2: MDHEN and SYDVKM. This CDR3 is built from 16 residues. V lost 6 bases to trimming and J lost 7 bases; unmatched junction nucleotides: 10. CDR3 DNA: TGTGCCAGCAGGGGACTAGCGGGGTACTTCGCATATACGCAGTATTTT. As protein: CASRGLAGYFAYTQYF.

The V gene is TRBV4-3, the J gene TRBJ2-5, with unresolved D. The tail of the sequence fits TRBJ2-7 better, so the J call may be wrong. The CDR3 contains 14 residues. Per the germline V gene, CDR1 is LGHNA and CDR2 is YSLEER. The DNA of the CDR3 is TGCGCCAGCAGCCAAGGGGAAGGAGCCTACGAGCAGTACTTC. This gives the protein CASSQGEGAYEQYF.

The rearrangement joins TRBV4-2 to TRBJ1-2, with D perhaps TRBD1 (5 bases). V lost 4 bases and J lost 4, with 16 bases in between. CDR3 length equals 15 residues. CDR1 LGHNA and CDR2 YNFKEQ come from the germline V gene. The CDR3 reads CASSLRAQVLYGYTF. CDR3 DNA sequence: TGTGCCAGCAGCCTCAGGGCCCAGGTCCTCTATGGCTACACCTTC.

The chain is built from TRBV19 and TRBJ1-2, with unresolved D. Trimming took off 0 bases at V and 2 bases at J, with 10 bases between the two ends. The CDR3 has 15 amino acids. CDR1 LNHDA and CDR2 SQIVND come from the germline V gene (reference sequence). Written as DNA, the CDR3 is TGTGCCAGTAGTATAGATTTGTCGAAGAACTATGGCTACACCTTC. Encoded protein: CASSIDLSKNYGYTF.

The V call is TRBV19, the J call TRBJ2-7, with a tentative D call TRBD1 (5 bases). V shed 4 bases and J shed 4 bases, with 11 bases lying between them. Germline-derived CDR1 and CDR2 are LNHDA and SQIVND (reference sequence). The CDR3 is made up of 13 amino acids. In DNA, the CDR3 is TGTGCCAGTAGTACCACTCAGGGTTACGAGCAGTACTTC. Translating it yields CASSTTQGYEQYF.

The chain joins TRBV7-9 to TRBJ2-2; the D is unclear. This CDR3 region has 15 residues. Trimming removed 1 base from V and 0 bases from J, with 6 bases in between. The germline CDR1 and CDR2 sequences are SEHNR and FQNEAQ (reference sequence). This CDR3 reads CASSLVEANTGELFF. The CDR3 DNA reads TGTGCCAGCAGCTTAGTCGAAGCGAACACCGGGGAGCTGTTTTTT.

This clone was seen only once. CDR3 bases: TGTGCCAGCAGCTTGATGAGCGGGGATTACGAGCAGTACTTC. It yields the protein CASSLMSGDYEQYF. The chain combines TRBV5-6 with TRBJ2-7; TRBD2 agrees at 7 bases. Germline CDR1 SGHDT, CDR2 YYEEEE. V lost 1 base, J lost 4 bases, and 5 bases stayed unmatched. There are 14 residues in the CDR3.

This chain connects TRBV9 to TRBJ2-1; no firm D call. Germline CDR1 reads SGDLS; CDR2 reads YYNGEE. Deletions cut 0 bases from V and 7 bases from J, with 11 bases between. The CDR3 runs 14 residues. CDR3 sequence (DNA): TGTGCCAGCAGCGTAGGGGGTGGAAAGAATGAGCAGTTCTTC. Its translation is CASSVGGGKNEQFF.

The genes are TRBV4-1 and TRBJ1-2; 8 nucleotides line up with TRBD1. Trimming removed 1 base from V and 0 bases from J; junction bases left unmatched: 10. CDR1 and CDR2 (germline): MGHRA, YSYEKL. The CDR3 is 18 residues long. The CDR3 DNA reads TGCGCCAGCAGCCAAGTGCTCCTCCGACAGGGGACTAACTATGGCTACACCTTC. This translates into CASSQVLLRQGTNYGYTF.

This sequence joins TRBV10-3 and TRBJ2-7; TRBD1 aligns across 7 bases. The ends lost 1 base at V and 4 bases at J; junction bases unmatched: 4. The length of the CDR3 is 14 residues. Germline lookup yields CDR1 ENHRY and CDR2 SYGVKD. This CDR3 reads CAISEFGQAYEQYF. CDR3 coding DNA: TGTGCCATCAGTGAGTTCGGACAGGCTTACGAGCAGTACTTC.

The chain recombines TRBV6-1 with TRBJ2-5; 10 nucleotides agree with TRBD1. Germline V gene sequence: CDR1 MNHNS, CDR2 SASEGT. CDR3 length: 13 residues. Trimming took 10 bases from V and 4 from J; bases not matched to a gene: 6. CDR3 bases: TGTGCCATTGACAGGGGGCAGGGAGAGACCCAGTACTTC. Amino acids: CAIDRGQGETQYF.

In this sample, this clone turned up once. This chain links TRBV5-1 with TRBJ2-6; 8 bases are shared with TRBD1. V lost 0 bases, J lost 0 bases, and 5 bases stayed unmatched. The CDR3 length is 18 residues. Germline CDR1 is SGHRS and CDR2 is YFSETQ. CDR3 in DNA: TGCGCCAGCAGCTTGGGTGGACAGGGAAGCTCTGGGGCCAACGTCCTGACTTTC. Translation: CASSLGGQGSSGANVLTF.

The chain carries TRBV19 and TRBJ1-2; TRBD1 might be the D (5 bases). Deletions cut 9 bases from V and 3 bases from J, with 11 bases between. Germline V gene data show CDR1 as LNHDA and CDR2 as SQIVND (reference sequence). There are 12 residues in the CDR3. CDR3 sequence: CASFRVDYGYTF. The CDR3 nucleotides read TGTGCCAGCTTCAGGGTAGACTATGGCTACACCTTC.

The chain combines TRBV28 with TRBJ1-5, with 11 bases matching TRBD1. With 3 bases clipped from V and 7 bases from J, the junction kept 11 bases outside the gene matches. CDR1 MDHEN and CDR2 SYDVKM come from the germline V gene. This CDR3 is 17 amino acids long. The CDR3 DNA reads TGTGCCAGCAGTTTGGGACAGGGGGGAGAGCTAAGCCAGCCCCAGCATTTT. As protein: CASSLGQGGELSQPQHF.

This rearrangement joins TRBV5-1 to TRBJ2-7; the D gene could be TRBD1 or TRBD2 (6 bases each). There are 12 residues in the CDR3. The V gene's germline CDR1 is SGHRS and CDR2 YFSETQ. V was pared by 4 bases and J by 6 bases, with 11 bases between. This CDR3 is CASSPGAGEQYF. The CDR3 DNA is TGCGCCAGCAGCCCGGGGGCGGGCGAGCAGTACTTC.

This chain uses TRBV5-5 with TRBJ1-3; no clear D. The V and J ends lost 2 bases and 5 bases respectively, with 14 bases between them. The CDR3 covers 15 residues. CDR1 and CDR2 (germline): SGHKS, YYEKEE (reference sequence). The CDR3 nucleotides are TGTGCCAGCAGCTTAAATCGTCGTGGTAGAAACACCATATATTTT. This encodes CASSLNRRGRNTIYF. Variable domain in full (rest from reference TRBV5-5 and TRBJ1-3): DAGVTQSPTHLIKTRGQQVTLRCSPISGHKSVSWYQQVLGQGPQFIFQYYEKEERGRGNFPDRFSARQFPNYSSELNVNALLLGDSALYLCASSLNRRGRNTIYFGEGSWLTVV.

The chain employs TRBV5-6 and TRBJ1-5, with a weak D call TRBD1 (6 bases). V shed 4 bases and J shed 7 bases, with 15 bases lying between them. The CDR3 runs 14 residues. In germline, CDR1 is SGHDT, CDR2 YYEEEE. The CDR3 DNA follows: TGTGCCAGCAGCCTGGGTCAGGGGAGCCAGCCCCAGCATTTT. It yields the protein CASSLGQGSQPQHF. The full variable domain, rest sourced from reference TRBV5-6 and TRBJ1-5, is DAGVTQSPTHLIKTRGQQVTLRCSPKSGHDTVSWYQQALGQGPQFIFQYYEEEERQRGNFPDRFSGHQFPNYSSELNVNALLLGDSALYLCASSLGQGSQPQHFGDGTRLSIL.

The chain combines TRBV5-6 with TRBJ2-2; either TRBD1 or TRBD2 may fit D (5 bases each). There are 16 residues in the CDR3. V dropped 2 bases and J dropped 4 bases, with 15 bases sitting between them. The germline CDR1 and CDR2 sequences are SGHDT and YYEEEE. For the CDR3, the DNA is TGTGCCAGCAGCTTAGGTTTCAGGGAGCGCACCGGGGAGCTGTTTTTT. Translated: CASSLGFRERTGELFF.

This clone appeared once. The rearrangement joins TRBV9 to TRBJ2-7; 9 nucleotides match TRBD2. V lost 0 bases to trimming and J lost 0 bases; unmatched junction nucleotides: 4. Per the germline V gene, CDR1 is SGDLS and CDR2 is YYNGEE. This CDR3 region has 16 residues. The CDR3 DNA reads as TGTGCCAGCAGCGTAGCTCCAGCGGGGGGCTCCTACGAGCAGTACTTC. Amino acid sequence: CASSVAPAGGSYEQYF.

The chain employs TRBV19 and TRBJ2-2, with a possible D match to TRBD1 (5 bases). The CDR3 runs to 14 residues. Germline assignment: CDR1 LNHDA and CDR2 SQIVND (reference sequence). V lost 7 bases, J lost 2 bases, and 11 bases lay in between. CDR3 nucleotide sequence: TGTGCCAGTACAGGGCAGGGAAACACCGGGGAGCTGTTTTTT. Its protein is CASTGQGNTGELFF.

This clone occurred once. The CDR3 region is CAWSPEITDTQYF. The CDR3 DNA follows: TGTGCCTGGAGTCCGGAGATCACAGATACGCAGTATTTT. The gene calls are TRBV30 and TRBJ2-3; D is unresolved. The CDR3 is made up of 13 amino acids. Germline CDR1 and CDR2: GTSNPN and SVGIG (reference sequence). The V gene lost 2 bases and the J gene lost 2 bases, with 8 bases spanning the gap.

This sequence joins TRBV5-1 and TRBJ2-1; D might be TRBD2 (6 bases). The V gene lost 1 base and the J gene lost 5 bases, with 10 bases spanning the gap. There are 14 residues in the CDR3. CDR1 SGHRS and CDR2 YFSETQ come from the germline V gene. Here the CDR3 reads CASSLLAENNEQFF. Here the CDR3 DNA reads TGCGCCAGCAGCTTGTTAGCGGAAAACAATGAGCAGTTCTTC.

This rearrangement joins TRBV4-1 to TRBJ1-1, with 7 positions matching TRBD1. With V trimmed by 2 bases and J by 1 base, 7 bases remained unmatched. The CDR3 consists of 16 residues. Per germline, CDR1 MGHRA and CDR2 YSYEKL. CDR3 loop: CASSQPLRQGNTEAFF. The CDR3 DNA follows: TGCGCCAGCAGCCAACCACTTCGACAGGGGAACACTGAAGCTTTCTTT.

V and J are TRBV7-2 and TRBJ2-3; D call uncertain. The V end lost 2 bases, the J end lost 4 bases, and 7 bases lay between the germline ends. CDR3 size: 13 residues. In germline, CDR1 is SGHTA, CDR2 FQGNSA. CDR3 sequence: CASSLFGADTQYF. The CDR3 DNA is TGTGCCAGCAGCTTATTTGGGGCAGATACGCAGTATTTT.

DNA of the CDR3: TGCGCCAGCAGCCAAGAGCCAGGTAGCACAGATACGCAGTATTTT. Amino acids: CASSQEPGSTDTQYF. This sequence joins TRBV4-3 and TRBJ2-3, with no clear D. CDR1 LGHNA and CDR2 YSLEER come from the germline V gene. Deletions cut 0 bases from V and 0 bases from J, with 7 bases between. There are 15 residues in the CDR3.

The V call is TRBV7-9, the J call TRBJ2-2; D is possibly TRBD1 (6 bases). Trimming stripped 5 bases from V and 4 bases from J, with 8 bases between. The CDR3 length is 13 residues. Germline V gene lookup returns CDR1 SEHNR and CDR2 FQNEAQ (reference sequence). CDR3 bases: TGTGCCAGCAGCCCCAGGGGCACCGGGGAGCTGTTTTTT. Translated: CASSPRGTGELFF.

The rearrangement uses TRBV7-6 and TRBJ2-7; possible D gene TRBD1, 5 bases. With 0 bases removed from V and 5 bases from J, the gap between germline ends came to 11 bases. Germline V gives CDR1 SGHVS, CDR2 FNYEAQ. The CDR3 extends over 14 amino acids. CDR3 amino acids: CASSLAQVGDEQYF. The DNA for the CDR3 is TGTGCCAGCAGCTTAGCACAAGTAGGGGACGAGCAGTACTTC.

This chain links TRBV19 with TRBJ1-5; maybe TRBD1 (6 bases). With 7 bases removed from V and 2 bases from J, the gap between germline ends came to 12 bases. The CDR3 sequence is 14 residues long. Germline V gene data show CDR1 as LNHDA and CDR2 as SQIVND (reference sequence). The CDR3 DNA sequence: TGTGCCAGTACCCTAGGGGGAGGCAATCAGCCCCAGCATTTT. Protein: CASTLGGGNQPQHF.

The gene calls are TRBV5-6 and TRBJ1-1; 8 nucleotides line up with TRBD1. CDR1 and CDR2 from the germline V gene are SGHDT and YYEEEE. The V segment lost 3 bases and the J segment 1 base; nucleotides outside the gene matches: 2. CDR3 length: 14 amino acids. The CDR3, as DNA: TGTGCCAGCAGCTCCGGGACAGGGAACACTGAAGCTTTCTTT. Translation gives CASSSGTGNTEAFF.